The 25 T cell receptor beta chains presented below share a single source sample, sequenced in a study of T cells in localized non-small cell lung cancer. Generated by immunoSEQ multiplex PCR, the TCRdb table keeps only in-frame clones and is missing some. The data show approximately 11,000 clones, about three quarters seen once. The sample was peripheral blood, taken before any cancer treatment. The receptors were gathered from a male donor at least 60 years old with stage I lung adenocarcinoma.

The genes are TRBV9 and TRBJ2-1; no definite D call. V shed 2 bases and J shed 4 bases, with 7 bases lying between them. The germline CDR1 and CDR2 sequences are SGDLS and YYNGEE. This CDR3 contains 13 residues. As DNA, the CDR3 is TGTGCCAGCAGCGTGACGTTTTACAATGAGCAGTTCTTC. Translated: CASSVTFYNEQFF. Supplemented by reference TRBV9 and TRBJ2-1, the full variable domain reads DSGVTQTPKHLITATGQRVTLRCSPRSGDLSVYWYQQSLDQGLQFLIQYYNGEERAKGNILERFSAQQFPDLHSELNLSSLELGDSALYFCASSVTFYNEQFFGPGTRLTVL.

There are a few counts of this clone. The V and J genes are TRBV25-1 and TRBJ1-1; D is undetermined. This CDR3 has 15 amino acids. From germline, CDR1 is MGHDK and CDR2 SYGVNS. Deletions cut 6 bases from V and 0 bases from J, with 14 bases between. The CDR3 sequence: CASRSVSQLNTEAFF. Written as DNA, the CDR3 is TGTGCCAGCAGATCTGTCTCCCAGTTGAACACTGAAGCTTTCTTT.

The chain links TRBV2 to TRBJ2-1, with 12 bases matching TRBD2. The CDR3 contains 17 residues. CDR1 and CDR2 (germline): SNHLY, FYNNEI. The junction had 12 bases not matched to a gene; V was cut back by 4 bases and J by 8 bases. CDR3 coding DNA: TGTGCCAGCAGTGGTCCCCTAGCGGGGGGGAGTGTGGATGAGCAGTTCTTC. The encoded protein is CASSGPLAGGSVDEQFF.

This clone has only one observation. The V gene is TRBV9, the J gene TRBJ1-5, with 7 bases that match TRBD1. CDR3 length: 15 residues. From germline, CDR1 is SGDLS and CDR2 YYNGEE. The V gene end was trimmed by 4 bases and the J gene end by 4 bases; junction bases not matched to a gene: 8. The CDR3 DNA reads as TGTGCCAGCAGCACAGGGGTAGGGGGAAATCAGCCCCAGCATTTT. This codes for CASSTGVGGNQPQHF.

The rearrangement uses TRBV6-5 and TRBJ1-1; no firm D call. Trimming removed 0 bases from V and 0 bases from J, with 8 bases in between. This CDR3 comprises 15 residues. The V gene's germline CDR1 is MNHEY and CDR2 SVGAGI. This CDR3 is CASSYSRQMNTEAFF. In nucleotides, the CDR3 is TGTGCCAGCAGTTACTCGAGGCAGATGAACACTGAAGCTTTCTTT.

The rearrangement uses TRBV7-9 and TRBJ2-7; perhaps TRBD2 as D (5 bases). CDR1 and CDR2 from the germline V gene are SEHNR and FQNEAQ (reference sequence). CDR3 length equals 16 residues. V shed 1 base and J shed 2 bases, with 15 bases lying between them. CDR3 coding DNA: TGTGCCAGCAGCTTAGGCCTCGCGGGCTCAGCCTACGAGCAGTACTTC. Translation gives CASSLGLAGSAYEQYF.

The chain joins TRBV6-5 to TRBJ2-7; D is possibly TRBD1 or TRBD2 (6 bases each). Germline V gene data show CDR1 as MNHEY and CDR2 as SVGAGI. CDR3 length equals 12 residues. Trimming took 2 bases from V and 6 from J, leaving 8 bases between them. As DNA, the CDR3 is TGTGCCAGCAGTTACGGAGGGGGCGAGCAGTACTTC. Its translation is CASSYGGGEQYF.

CDR3 amino acids: CASSLAGRNYGYTF. DNA for the CDR3: TGTGCCAGCAGCTTAGCAGGGAGAAACTATGGCTACACCTTC. The V call is TRBV7-2, the J call TRBJ1-2; D unresolved. V was cut by 0 bases and J by 2 bases, with 7 bases left in between. CDR1 and CDR2 from the germline V gene are SGHTA and FQGNSA. The CDR3 spans 14 residues.

The table lists this clone with a few counts. In DNA form, the CDR3 reads TGTGCCAGCTCACCTCCCAGGGTGGGTGAGCAGTTCTTC. Protein: CASSPPRVGEQFF. V usage is TRBV18 and J usage is TRBJ2-1; a weak D match, TRBD1 (5 bases). The V gene's germline CDR1 is KGHSH and CDR2 LQKENI. Trimming shortened V by 3 bases and J by 9 bases, and 12 bases separated the two germline ends. The CDR3 contains 13 residues.

The V gene is TRBV11-2, the J gene TRBJ2-3; D remains unclear. The V end was cut by 2 bases, the J end by 3 bases, with 15 bases between. This CDR3 contains 16 residues. Germline V gene sequence: CDR1 SGHAT, CDR2 FQNNGV. CDR3 DNA sequence: TGTGCCAGCAGCTTAAGGGCCAACGAGGCGACAGATACGCAGTATTTT. Translated, it gives CASSLRANEATDTQYF. Together with reference TRBV11-2 and TRBJ2-3, the CDR3 gives the full variable domain: EAGVAQSPRYKIIEKRQSVAFWCNPISGHATLYWYQQILGQGPKLLIQFQNNGVVDDSQLPKDRFSAERLKGVDSTLKIQPAKLEDSAVYLCASSLRANEATDTQYFGPGTRLTVL.

This chain joins TRBV7-2 and TRBJ2-7; 8 nucleotides agree with TRBD1. The junction had 7 bases not matched to a gene; V was cut back by 5 bases and J by 1 base. The CDR3 has 15 residues. Looked up from germline, CDR1 is SGHTA and CDR2 is FQGNSA. Here the CDR3 reads CASSKAQGGSYEQYF. CDR3 DNA: TGTGCCAGCAGCAAGGCACAGGGGGGATCCTACGAGCAGTACTTC.

As DNA, the CDR3 is TGTGCCAGCAGCTTACGATATAGGGGGAACGAGCAGTACTTC. The encoded protein is CASSLRYRGNEQYF. The chain recombines TRBV7-8 with TRBJ2-7; TRBD1 might be the D (6 bases). Between the trimmed V and J ends, which lost 2 bases and 5 bases, there was a span of 13 bases. CDR1 is SGHVS, CDR2 FQNEAQ, per germline. This CDR3 contains 14 residues.

V is TRBV6-5 and J is TRBJ1-1; D is undetermined. This CDR3 region has 14 residues. Germline values: CDR1 MNHEY, CDR2 SVGAGI. With 5 bases removed from V and 0 bases from J, the gap between germline ends came to 10 bases. The chain's CDR3 is CASSADVMNTEAFF. In DNA, the CDR3 is TGTGCCAGCAGTGCGGACGTCATGAACACTGAAGCTTTCTTT.

V gene TRBV4-2 combines with J gene TRBJ1-4, with D possibly matching TRBD1 (6 bases). Trimming cost V 2 bases and J 2 bases, with 9 bases left between them. This CDR3 has 15 amino acids. Germline V gives CDR1 LGHNA, CDR2 YNFKEQ. The CDR3 here is CASSQSTGTNEKLFF. The CDR3 nucleotides are TGTGCCAGCAGCCAAAGTACAGGGACTAATGAAAAACTGTTTTTT.

The V call is TRBV4-1, the J call TRBJ1-1, with D unclear. Per the germline V gene, CDR1 is MGHRA and CDR2 is YSYEKL. Deletions cut 0 bases from V and 6 bases from J, with 11 bases between. The CDR3 has 14 residues. The CDR3 region is CASSQDFVSAEAFF. CDR3 nucleotide sequence: TGCGCCAGCAGCCAAGATTTTGTTTCGGCTGAAGCTTTCTTT.

The chain has TRBV29-1 and TRBJ2-7; possible D gene TRBD1, 6 bases. V was shortened by 6 bases and J by 0 bases, with 9 bases between the two germline ends. The CDR3 length is 12 residues. Germline V gene lookup returns CDR1 SQVTM and CDR2 ANQGSEA. CDR3 DNA: TGCAGCGTCGCAGGGGTCTCCTACGAGCAGTACTTC. Protein sequence: CSVAGVSYEQYF.

The chain recombines TRBV6-6 with TRBJ2-7; D is possibly TRBD2 (5 bases). Germline-derived CDR1 and CDR2 are MNHNY and SVGAGI (reference sequence). CDR3 length: 14 amino acids. V shed 6 bases and J shed 0 bases, with 12 bases lying between them. CDR3 loop: CASSPAGTSYEQYF. Here the CDR3 DNA reads TGTGCCAGCAGCCCGGCGGGTACCTCCTACGAGCAGTACTTC.

The genes are TRBV18 and TRBJ2-1; D call uncertain. This CDR3 is 13 amino acids long. The germline V gene encodes CDR1 KGHSH and CDR2 LQKENI. The ends were cut back, 2 bases at V and 5 bases at J, with 7 bases in the middle. The CDR3 here is CASSPSRDNEQFF. The CDR3 DNA is TGTGCCAGCTCACCATCTCGGGACAATGAGCAGTTCTTC.

This clone was observed a single time. CDR3 residues: CASTRGRGRYGYTF. CDR3 bases: TGTGCCAGCACCCGGGGAAGGGGACGGTATGGCTACACCTTC. The chain is built from TRBV6-5 and TRBJ1-2; weak D call: TRBD1 (5 bases). Trimming shortened V by 7 bases and J by 5 bases, and 17 bases separated the two germline ends. The CDR3 contains 14 residues. The germline gives CDR1 MNHEY, CDR2 SVGAGI.

A note on this clone: Relative to the germline gene, one junction end is altered; a read error may explain this. Here the CDR3 DNA reads TGTGCCAGCTCCCCACCGGGACTTGCACCACAAGAGACCCAGTACTTC. This gives the protein CASSPPGLAPQETQYF. This chain joins TRBV18 and TRBJ2-5; possibly TRBD2 for D (6 bases). CDR3 length: 16 amino acids. The germline gives CDR1 KGHSH, CDR2 LQKENI.

The CDR3 reads CASSRRDRSNYGYTF. Written as DNA, the CDR3 is TGTGCCAGCAGCCGCAGGGACAGATCTAACTATGGCTACACCTTC. The V call is TRBV5-6, the J call TRBJ1-2, with 7 bases lining up with TRBD1. Germline CDR1 and CDR2: SGHDT and YYEEEE. The CDR3 has 15 residues. V was clipped by 4 bases and J by 0 bases; unmatched bases: 6.

The chain carries TRBV5-1 and TRBJ2-7; 9 bases align to TRBD1. This CDR3 has 14 amino acids. Unmatched junction bases numbered 1, after V lost 0 bases and J lost 3 bases. The germline V gene has CDR1 SGHRS and CDR2 YFSETQ. The CDR3 is CASSLDRGLYEQYF. As DNA, the CDR3 is TGCGCCAGCAGCTTGGACAGGGGGCTCTACGAGCAGTACTTC.

The chain carries TRBV25-1 and TRBJ1-4; tentative D call: TRBD1 (6 bases). Deletions cut 6 bases from V and 0 bases from J, with 14 bases between. Germline V gene sequence: CDR1 MGHDK, CDR2 SYGVNS. The CDR3 length is 16 residues. The CDR3 nucleotides are TGTGCCAGCAGGCGGGGGGGCGTTGCAACTAATGAAAAACTGTTTTTT. It encodes CASRRGGVATNEKLFF.

V is TRBV11-3 and J is TRBJ1-1; the match to TRBD1 covers 9 bases. With V trimmed by 4 bases and J by 8 bases, 5 bases remained unmatched. This CDR3 contains 13 residues. The germline CDR1 and CDR2 sequences are SGHNT and YENEEA. The CDR3 sequence: CASSSGQGKEAFF. In DNA form, the CDR3 reads TGTGCCAGCAGCTCGGGACAGGGTAAAGAAGCTTTCTTT.

This rearrangement joins TRBV6-5 to TRBJ2-4; TRBD2 matches 7 bases. V trimming: 8 bases; J trimming: 5 bases; junction bases outside the gene matches: 12. The CDR3 consists of 15 residues. Germline loops: CDR1 MNHEY, CDR2 SVGAGI. The CDR3 protein is CASQFPRGGENIQYF. The CDR3 DNA follows: TGTGCCAGCCAGTTTCCTCGGGGAGGGGAAAACATTCAGTACTTC.